This T cell receptor beta chain was recorded in a study of T cell responses to AZD1222 COVID-19 vaccine. The repertoire was sequenced with immunoSEQ multiplex PCR; TCRdb's copy has only in-frame clones and lacks some. The sample shows about 86,000 clones, more than 70% of them seen only once. Note on this clone: The antigen remains undetermined.

This CDR3 comprises 16 residues. V was trimmed by 1 base and J by 2 bases, leaving 13 bases between them. Germline lookup yields CDR1 SGHTA and CDR2 FQGNSA. Study-wide findings and caveats: Donor demographics were predominantly white British with a female majority; clonal diversity may be underestimated. Spike-spanning, vaccine-associated CD4 TCRs were dominant at 160-218 and 743-854.

The chain uses TRBV7-2 and TRBJ2-3; D remains ambiguous. This sequence was found in an adult who received the AZD1222 COVID-19 vaccine. The sample here was peripheral blood, taken 28 days after the second AZD1222 dose. The CDR3 nucleotides read TGTGCCAGCAGCTTAGGTCTGTTGCGGAACACAGATACGCAGTATTTT. Amino acid sequence: CASSLGLLRNTDTQYF.